In this sample, the clone carrying this TCR beta chain turned up a few times. Its antigen is unidentified. This record belongs to a study of T-cell memory formation after mild COVID-19. Whole-study context: TCR clusters were mostly confined to one donor each.

Findings and limits, study-wide: Clones that contracted clustered mainly in CM and EM if CD4+ and in EMRA if CD8+.

One entry per CDR3 protein results from TCRdb running MiXCR on the 5' RACE reads. This repertoire shows hundreds of thousands of distinct CDR3 sequences, about a sixth found once; its top ten account for 20% to 25%. Trimming removed 0 bases from V and 1 base from J, with 6 bases in between. The CDR3 consists of 14 residues. The germline V gene encodes CDR1 KGHSY and CDR2 FQNENV. The clonotype was recovered from a man between 18 and 35 years old who had mild COVID-19 (a few samples of this study predate the infection). Cell type and time point are not known. Sample: PBMCs or a T cell subset sorted from them (not recorded which). V gene TRBV16 combines with J gene TRBJ1-1; D call uncertain. Here the CDR3 reads CASSQSAWNTEAFF. As DNA, the CDR3 is TGTGCCAGCAGCCAATCCGCGTGGAACACTGAAGCTTTCTTT.